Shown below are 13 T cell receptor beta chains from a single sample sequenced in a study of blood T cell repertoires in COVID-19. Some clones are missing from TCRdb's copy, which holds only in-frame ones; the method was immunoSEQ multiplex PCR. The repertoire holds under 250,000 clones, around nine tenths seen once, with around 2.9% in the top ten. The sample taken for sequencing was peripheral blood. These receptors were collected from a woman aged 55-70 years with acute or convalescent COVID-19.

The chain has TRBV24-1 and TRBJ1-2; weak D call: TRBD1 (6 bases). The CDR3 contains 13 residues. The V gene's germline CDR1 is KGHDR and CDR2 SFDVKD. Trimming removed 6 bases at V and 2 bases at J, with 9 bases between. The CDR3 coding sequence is TGTGCCACCAGTCAAGGACAGAACTATGGCTACACCTTC. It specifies CATSQGQNYGYTF.

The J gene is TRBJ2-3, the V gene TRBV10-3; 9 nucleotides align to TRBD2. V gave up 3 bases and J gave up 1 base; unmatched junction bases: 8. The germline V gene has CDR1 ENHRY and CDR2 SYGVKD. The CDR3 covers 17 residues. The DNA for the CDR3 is TGTGCCATCAGTGACAGTGGGGCTAGCGGGGGCACAGATACGCAGTATTTT. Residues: CAISDSGASGGTDTQYF.

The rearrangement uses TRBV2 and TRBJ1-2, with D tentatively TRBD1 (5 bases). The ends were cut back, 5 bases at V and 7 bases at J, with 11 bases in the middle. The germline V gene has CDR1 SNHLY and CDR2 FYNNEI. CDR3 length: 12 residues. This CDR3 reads CASSLIRAGYTF. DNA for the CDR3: TGTGCCAGCAGTTTGATCAGGGCTGGCTACACCTTC.

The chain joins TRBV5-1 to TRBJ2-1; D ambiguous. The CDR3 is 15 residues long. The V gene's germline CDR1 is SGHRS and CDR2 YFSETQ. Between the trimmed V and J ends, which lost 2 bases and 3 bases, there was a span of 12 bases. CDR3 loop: CASSLSDPNYNEQFF. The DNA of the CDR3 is TGCGCCAGCAGCTTATCAGATCCGAACTACAATGAGCAGTTCTTC.

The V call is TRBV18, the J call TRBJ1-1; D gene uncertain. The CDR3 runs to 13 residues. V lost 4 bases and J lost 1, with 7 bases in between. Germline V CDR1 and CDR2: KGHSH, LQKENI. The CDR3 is CASSRAGNTEAFF. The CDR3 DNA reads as TGTGCCAGCTCACGGGCAGGGAACACTGAAGCTTTCTTT.

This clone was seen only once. CDR3 residues: CASSQRLLARGGETQYF. In nucleotides, the CDR3 is TGTGCCAGCAGCCAACGCTTACTAGCGCGGGGGGGGGAGACCCAGTACTTC. The V and J genes are TRBV3-1 (or the pseudogene TRBV3-2) and TRBJ2-5; 9 bases line up with TRBD2. The CDR3 consists of 17 residues. Germline V gene lookup returns CDR1 LGHDT and CDR2 YNNKEL (reference sequence). V shed 2 bases, J shed 5 bases, and the junction held 12 bases outside the gene matches.

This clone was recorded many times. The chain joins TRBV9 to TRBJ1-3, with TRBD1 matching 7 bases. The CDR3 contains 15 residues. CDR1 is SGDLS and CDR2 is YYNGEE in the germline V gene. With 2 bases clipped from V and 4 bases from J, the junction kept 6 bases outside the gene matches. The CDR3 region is CASSVHPTGGNTIYF. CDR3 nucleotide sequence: TGTGCCAGCAGCGTCCACCCGACAGGGGGAAACACCATATATTTT.

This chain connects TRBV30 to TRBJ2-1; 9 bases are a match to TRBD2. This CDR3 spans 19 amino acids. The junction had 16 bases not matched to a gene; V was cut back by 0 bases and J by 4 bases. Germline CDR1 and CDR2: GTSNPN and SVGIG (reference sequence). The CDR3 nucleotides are TGTGCCTGGAGTGTAGTAGTGGCGGGGGGGCCTTCGAGATACAATGAGCAGTTCTTC. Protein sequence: CAWSVVVAGGPSRYNEQFF.

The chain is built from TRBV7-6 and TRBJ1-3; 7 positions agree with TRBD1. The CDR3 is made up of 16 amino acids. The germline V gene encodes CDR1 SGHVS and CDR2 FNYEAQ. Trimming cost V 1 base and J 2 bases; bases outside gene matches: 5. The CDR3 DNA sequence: TGTGCCAGCAGCTTAGGACAGGGTGGCGCTGGAAACACCATATATTTT. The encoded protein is CASSLGQGGAGNTIYF.

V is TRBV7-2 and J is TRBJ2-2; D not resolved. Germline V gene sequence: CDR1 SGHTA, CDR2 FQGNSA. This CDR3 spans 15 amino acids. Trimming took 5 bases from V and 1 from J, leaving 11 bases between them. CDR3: CASSPSTVNTGELFF. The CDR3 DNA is TGTGCCAGCAGCCCCTCTACAGTGAACACCGGGGAGCTGTTTTTT.

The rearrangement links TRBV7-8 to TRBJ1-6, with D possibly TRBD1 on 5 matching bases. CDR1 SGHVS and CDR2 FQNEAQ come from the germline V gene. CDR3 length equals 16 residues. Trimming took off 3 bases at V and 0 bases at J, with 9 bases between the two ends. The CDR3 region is CASSFQGNSYNSPLHF. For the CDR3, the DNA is TGTGCCAGCAGCTTTCAGGGAAACTCCTATAATTCACCCCTCCACTTT.

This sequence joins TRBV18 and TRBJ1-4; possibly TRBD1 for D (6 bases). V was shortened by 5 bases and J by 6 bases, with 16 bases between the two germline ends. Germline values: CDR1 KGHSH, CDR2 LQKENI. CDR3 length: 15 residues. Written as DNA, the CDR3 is TGTGCCAGCTCAAACCAACGGGGGGCCGATGAAAAACTGTTTTTT. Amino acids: CASSNQRGADEKLFF.

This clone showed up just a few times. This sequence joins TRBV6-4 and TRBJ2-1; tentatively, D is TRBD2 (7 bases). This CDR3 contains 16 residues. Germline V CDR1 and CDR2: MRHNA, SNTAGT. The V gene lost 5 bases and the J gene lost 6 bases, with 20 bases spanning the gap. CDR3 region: CASSPRGGKVGNEQFF. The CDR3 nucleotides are TGTGCCAGCAGTCCCAGGGGAGGGAAGGTCGGCAATGAGCAGTTCTTC.